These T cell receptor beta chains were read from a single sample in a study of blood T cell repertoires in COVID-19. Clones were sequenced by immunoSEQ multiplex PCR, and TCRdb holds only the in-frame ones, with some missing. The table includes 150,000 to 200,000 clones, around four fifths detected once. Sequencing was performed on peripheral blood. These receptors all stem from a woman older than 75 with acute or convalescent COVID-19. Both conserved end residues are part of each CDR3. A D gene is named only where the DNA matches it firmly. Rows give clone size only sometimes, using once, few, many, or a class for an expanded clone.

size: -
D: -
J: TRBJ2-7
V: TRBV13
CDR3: CASRVLQGASYEQYF
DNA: TGTGCCAGCAGGGTCCTACAGGGTGCATCCTACGAGCAGTACTTC

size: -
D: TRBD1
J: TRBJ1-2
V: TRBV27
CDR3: CASRPRGTGLDTF
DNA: TGTGCCAGCAGACCGAGGGGGACAGGGTTGGACACCTTC

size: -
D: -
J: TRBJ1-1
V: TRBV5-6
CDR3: CASSLPSSSEAFF
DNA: TGTGCCAGCAGCTTGCCCTCTTCGAGTGAAGCTTTCTTT

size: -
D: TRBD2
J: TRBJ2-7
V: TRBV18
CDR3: CASSPGTTYEQYF
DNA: TGTGCCAGCTCACCAGGGACTACGTACGAGCAGTACTTC

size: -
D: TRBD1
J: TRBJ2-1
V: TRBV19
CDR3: CASSTVWTGGNEQFF
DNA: TGTGCCAGTAGTACCGTCTGGACAGGGGGCAATGAGCAGTTCTTC

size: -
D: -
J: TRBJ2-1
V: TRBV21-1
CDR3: CASSQWGGPPNEQFF
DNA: TGTGCCAGCAGCCAATGGGGAGGGCCCCCCAATGAGCAGTTCTTC

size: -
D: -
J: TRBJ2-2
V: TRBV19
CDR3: CASSIRPGGTGELFF
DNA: TGTGCCAGTAGTATTCGGCCAGGGGGGACCGGGGAGCTGTTTTTT

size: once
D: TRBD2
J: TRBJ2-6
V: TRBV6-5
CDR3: CASIPGGAGANVLTF
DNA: TGTGCCAGCATCCCGGGGGGGGCTGGGGCCAACGTCCTGACTTTC

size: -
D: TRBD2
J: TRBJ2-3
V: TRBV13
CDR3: CASSLGDGGAGTDTQYF
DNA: TGTGCCAGCAGCTTAGGAGACGGGGGGGCCGGCACAGATACGCAGTATTTT

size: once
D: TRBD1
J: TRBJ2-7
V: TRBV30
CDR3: CAWGDSTHEQYF
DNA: TGTGCCTGGGGGGACAGTACCCACGAGCAGTACTTC

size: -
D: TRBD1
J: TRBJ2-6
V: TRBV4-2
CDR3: CASSITRQGALLSGANVLTF
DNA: TGTGCCAGCAGCATCACAAGACAGGGCGCCCTACTGAGTGGGGCCAACGTCCTGACTTTC

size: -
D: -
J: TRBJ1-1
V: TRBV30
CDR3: CAWRAGSNTEAFF
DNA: TGTGCCTGGAGGGCAGGCTCGAACACTGAAGCTTTCTTT

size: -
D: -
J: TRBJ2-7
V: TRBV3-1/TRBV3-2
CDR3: CASSPTLGKVYEQYF
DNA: TGTGCCAGCAGCCCAACACTAGGGAAGGTTTACGAGCAGTACTTC

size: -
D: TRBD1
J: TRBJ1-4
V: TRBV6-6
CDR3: CASSYGTEDEKLFF
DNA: TGTGCCAGCAGTTACGGGACAGAAGATGAAAAACTGTTTTTT

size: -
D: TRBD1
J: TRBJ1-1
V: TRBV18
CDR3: CASSPSEKTGGNTEAFF
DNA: TGTGCCAGCTCACCAAGTGAGAAGACAGGGGGGAACACTGAAGCTTTCTTT

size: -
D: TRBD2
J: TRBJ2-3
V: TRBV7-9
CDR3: CASSPRTSGRTDTQYF
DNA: TGTGCCAGCAGCCCGCGGACTAGCGGGAGGACAGATACGCAGTATTTT

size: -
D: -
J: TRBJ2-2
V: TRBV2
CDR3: CASSEFLGNTGELFF
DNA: TGTGCCAGCAGTGAGTTCCTCGGGAACACCGGGGAGCTGTTTTTT

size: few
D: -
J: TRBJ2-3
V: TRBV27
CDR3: CASSLDRDTQYF
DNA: TGTGCCAGCAGTCTAGATAGAGATACGCAGTATTTT

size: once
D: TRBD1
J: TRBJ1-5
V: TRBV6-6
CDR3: CASSRDRGGLAENQPQHF
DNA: TGTGCCAGCAGTCGTGACAGGGGTGGACTAGCGGAGAATCAGCCCCAGCATTTT

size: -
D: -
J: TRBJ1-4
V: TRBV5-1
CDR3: CASRAQGNEKLFF
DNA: TGCGCCAGCAGGGCACAGGGAAATGAAAAACTGTTTTTT

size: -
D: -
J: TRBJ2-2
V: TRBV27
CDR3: CASSLSGRFTGELFF
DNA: TGTGCCAGCAGTTTATCGGGCCGGTTCACCGGGGAGCTGTTTTTT

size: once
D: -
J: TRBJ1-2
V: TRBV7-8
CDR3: CASSRDYETLYGYTF
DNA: TGTGCCAGCAGCCGGGATTACGAGACTCTCTATGGCTACACCTTC

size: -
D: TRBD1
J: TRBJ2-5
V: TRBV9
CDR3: CASSKGGLQETQYF
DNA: TGTGCCAGCAGCAAAGGGGGCCTCCAAGAGACCCAGTACTTC